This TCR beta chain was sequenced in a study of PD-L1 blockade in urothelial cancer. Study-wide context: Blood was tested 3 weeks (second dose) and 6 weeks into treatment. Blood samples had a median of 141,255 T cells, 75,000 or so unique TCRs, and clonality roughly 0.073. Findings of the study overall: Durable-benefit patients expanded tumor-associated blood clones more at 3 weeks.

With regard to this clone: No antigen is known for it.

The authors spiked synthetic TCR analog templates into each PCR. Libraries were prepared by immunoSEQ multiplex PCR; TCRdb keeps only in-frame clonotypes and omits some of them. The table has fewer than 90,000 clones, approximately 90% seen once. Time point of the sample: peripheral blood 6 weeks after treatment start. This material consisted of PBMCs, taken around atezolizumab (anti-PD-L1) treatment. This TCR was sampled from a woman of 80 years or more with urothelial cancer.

The CDR3 DNA is TGTGCCAGCAGCCCGACGGGGGAGGGGTCAGATACGCAGTATTTT. It codes for CASSPTGEGSDTQYF. The chain carries TRBV28 and TRBJ2-3, with TRBD2 matching over 7 bases. The CDR3 extends over 15 amino acids. Germline CDR1 is MDHEN and CDR2 is SYDVKM. V lost 6 bases to trimming and J lost 4 bases; unmatched junction nucleotides: 10.